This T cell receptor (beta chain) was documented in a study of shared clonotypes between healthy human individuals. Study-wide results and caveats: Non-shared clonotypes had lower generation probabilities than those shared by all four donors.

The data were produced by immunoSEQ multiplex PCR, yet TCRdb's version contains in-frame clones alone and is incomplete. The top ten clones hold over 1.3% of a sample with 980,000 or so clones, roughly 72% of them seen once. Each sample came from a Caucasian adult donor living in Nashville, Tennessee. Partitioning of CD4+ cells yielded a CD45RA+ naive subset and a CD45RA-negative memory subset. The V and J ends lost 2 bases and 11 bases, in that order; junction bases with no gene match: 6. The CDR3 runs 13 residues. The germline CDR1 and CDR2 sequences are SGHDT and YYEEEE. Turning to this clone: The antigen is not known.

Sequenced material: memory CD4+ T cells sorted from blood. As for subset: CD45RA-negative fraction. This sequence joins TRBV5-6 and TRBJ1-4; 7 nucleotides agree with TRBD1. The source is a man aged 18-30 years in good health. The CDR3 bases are TGTGCCAGCAGCTTAGAGGGGGCCGGGAAACTGTTTTTT. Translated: CASSLEGAGKLFF.